This TCR beta chain was profiled in a study of T cell repertoires in cytomegalovirus infection. Study background: From public TCR beta signatures came an indication of both CMV infection and matching HLA type. General study points: HLA-C-restricted CMV-specific TCR beta clonotypes were dominant in the ex vivo response.

This clonotype was seen at least ten times. Its antigen is not identified. Unmatched junction bases numbered 7, after V lost 3 bases and J lost 0 bases. The CDR3 contains 17 residues. CDR1 MDHEN and CDR2 SYDVKM come from the germline V gene. TCRdb processed the reads anew with MiXCR; each CDR3 protein has one entry. Of around 200,000 distinct CDR3 sequences detected, approximately 38% appear once; the ten largest clones hold 59%. This receptor was obtained from a human donor in good health (CMV status not recorded). Some clones in this sample may be carry-over from other donors' samples. The V gene is TRBV28, the J gene TRBJ1-3; 8 bases are a match to TRBD1. The material was CD8+ T cells from cultured PBMCs, obtained from culture after CMV antigen stimulation. CDR3 DNA: TGTGCCAGCAGTTTCCCCAGCAGGGGGCTCTCTGGAAACACCATATATTTT. Amino acids: CASSFPSRGLSGNTIYF.